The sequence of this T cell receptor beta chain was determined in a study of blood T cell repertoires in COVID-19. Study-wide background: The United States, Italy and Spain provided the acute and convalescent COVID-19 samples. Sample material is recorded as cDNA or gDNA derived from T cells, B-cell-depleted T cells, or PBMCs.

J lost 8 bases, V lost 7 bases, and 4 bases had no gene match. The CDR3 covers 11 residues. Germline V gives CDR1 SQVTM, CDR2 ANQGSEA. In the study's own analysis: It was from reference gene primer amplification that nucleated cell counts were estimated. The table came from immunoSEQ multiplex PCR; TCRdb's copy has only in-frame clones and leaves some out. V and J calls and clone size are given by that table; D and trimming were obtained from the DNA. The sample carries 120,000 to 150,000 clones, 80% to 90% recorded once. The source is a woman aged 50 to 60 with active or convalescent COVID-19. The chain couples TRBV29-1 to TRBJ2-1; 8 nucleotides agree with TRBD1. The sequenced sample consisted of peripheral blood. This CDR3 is CSAGQGYEQFF. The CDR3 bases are TGCAGCGCTGGACAGGGCTATGAGCAGTTCTTC.